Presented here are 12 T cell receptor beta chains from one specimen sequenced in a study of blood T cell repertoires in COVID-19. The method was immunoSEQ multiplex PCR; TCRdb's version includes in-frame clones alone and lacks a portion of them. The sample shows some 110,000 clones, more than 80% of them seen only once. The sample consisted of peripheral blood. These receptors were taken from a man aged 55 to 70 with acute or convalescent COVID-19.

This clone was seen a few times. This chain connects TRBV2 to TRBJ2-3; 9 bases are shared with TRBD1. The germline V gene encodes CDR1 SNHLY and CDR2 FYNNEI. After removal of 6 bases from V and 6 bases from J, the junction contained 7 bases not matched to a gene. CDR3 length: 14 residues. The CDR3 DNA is TGTGCCAGCAGGGCTGGACAGGGGTTTGATACGCAGTATTTT. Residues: CASRAGQGFDTQYF.

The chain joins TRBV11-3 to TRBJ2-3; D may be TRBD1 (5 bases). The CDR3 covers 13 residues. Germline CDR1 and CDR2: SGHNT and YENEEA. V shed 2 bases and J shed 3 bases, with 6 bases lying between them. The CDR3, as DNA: TGTGCCAGCAGCTTAAGGGGAACAGATACGCAGTATTTT. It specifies CASSLRGTDTQYF.

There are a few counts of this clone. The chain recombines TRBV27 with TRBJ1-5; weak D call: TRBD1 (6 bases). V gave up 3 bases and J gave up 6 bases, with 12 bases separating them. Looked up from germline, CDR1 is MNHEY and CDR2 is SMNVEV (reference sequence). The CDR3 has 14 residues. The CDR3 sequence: CASSFQGYGQPQHF. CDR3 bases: TGTGCCAGCAGTTTCCAGGGGTACGGTCAGCCCCAGCATTTT.

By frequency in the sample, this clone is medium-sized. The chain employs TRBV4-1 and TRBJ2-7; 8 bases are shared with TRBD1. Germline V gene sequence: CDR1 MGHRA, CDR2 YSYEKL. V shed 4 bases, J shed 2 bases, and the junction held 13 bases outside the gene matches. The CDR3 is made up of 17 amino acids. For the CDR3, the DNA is TGCGCCAGCAGCCTCCTGCCCCCGGGACAGGCAACCTACGAGCAGTACTTC. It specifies CASSLLPPGQATYEQYF.

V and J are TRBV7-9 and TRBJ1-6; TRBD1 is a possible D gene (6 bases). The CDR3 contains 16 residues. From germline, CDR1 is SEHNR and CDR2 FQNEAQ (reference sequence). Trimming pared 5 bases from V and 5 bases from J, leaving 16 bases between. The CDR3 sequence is CASSRPGGRDNSPLHF. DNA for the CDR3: TGTGCCAGCAGCCGACCCGGGGGGCGGGATAATTCACCCCTCCACTTT.

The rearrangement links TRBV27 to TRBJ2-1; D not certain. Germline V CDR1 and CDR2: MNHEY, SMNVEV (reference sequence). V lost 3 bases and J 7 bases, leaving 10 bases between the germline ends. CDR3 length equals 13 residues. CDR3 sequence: CASSFRSGNEQFF. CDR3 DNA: TGTGCCAGCAGTTTTCGGAGTGGGAATGAGCAGTTCTTC.

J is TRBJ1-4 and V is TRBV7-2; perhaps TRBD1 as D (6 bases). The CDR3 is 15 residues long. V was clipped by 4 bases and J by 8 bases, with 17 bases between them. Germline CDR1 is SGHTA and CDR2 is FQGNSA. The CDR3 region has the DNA TGTGCCAGCAGCTCCCAAGTGGCAGGGGAAGAAAAACTGTTTTTT. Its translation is CASSSQVAGEEKLFF.

CDR3 sequence (DNA): TGTGCCAGCTCACCCCGGGAGGAGGAGCAGTACTTC. Protein sequence: CASSPREEEQYF. The rearrangement joins TRBV18 to TRBJ2-7; 7 bases match TRBD2. J was trimmed by 7 bases and V by 3 bases; bases with no gene match: 3. Germline lookup yields CDR1 KGHSH and CDR2 LQKENI. The CDR3 covers 12 residues.

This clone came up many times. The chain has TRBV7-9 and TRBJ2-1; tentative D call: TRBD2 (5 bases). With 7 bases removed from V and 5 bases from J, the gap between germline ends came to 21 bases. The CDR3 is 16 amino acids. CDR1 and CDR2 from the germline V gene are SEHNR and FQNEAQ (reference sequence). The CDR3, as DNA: TGTGCCAGCATCCACCCCCTCTACCGGGAAAACAATGAGCAGTTCTTC. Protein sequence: CASIHPLYRENNEQFF.

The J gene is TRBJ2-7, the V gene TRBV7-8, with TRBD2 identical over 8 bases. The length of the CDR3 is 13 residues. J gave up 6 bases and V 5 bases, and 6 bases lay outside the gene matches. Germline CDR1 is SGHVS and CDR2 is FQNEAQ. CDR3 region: CASSLRGRSEQYV. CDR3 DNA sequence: TGTGCCAGCAGCCTGCGCGGGAGGAGCGAGCAGTACGTC.

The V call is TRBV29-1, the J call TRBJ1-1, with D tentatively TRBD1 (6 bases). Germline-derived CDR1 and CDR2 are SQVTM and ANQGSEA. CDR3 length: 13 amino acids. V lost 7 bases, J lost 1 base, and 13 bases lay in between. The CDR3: CSASTGTNTEAFF. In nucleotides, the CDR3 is TGCAGCGCTTCGACAGGAACGAACACTGAAGCTTTCTTT.

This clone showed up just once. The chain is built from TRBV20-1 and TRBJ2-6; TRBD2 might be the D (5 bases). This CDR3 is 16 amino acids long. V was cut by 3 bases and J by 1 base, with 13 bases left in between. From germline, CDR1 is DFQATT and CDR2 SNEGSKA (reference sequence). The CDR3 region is CSASLSRGSGANVLTF. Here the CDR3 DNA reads TGCAGTGCTAGTCTTTCTCGGGGATCTGGGGCCAACGTCCTGACTTTC.